These 19 T cell receptor beta chains were sequenced from one sample in a study of regulatory T cells in long-lasting Graves disease. Time point given: newly diagnosed GD, antithyroid drugs for less than 3 months. TCR sequences were obtained from RNA taken from PBMCs. Researchers made TCR beta libraries by using iRepertoire HTBI primers and running Arm-PCR on CDR3 regions. TCRdb passed the multiplex PCR reads through MiXCR, listing each CDR3 protein once. Of hundreds of thousands of distinct CDR3 sequences in the sample, about 15% were seen once. A further study also used this sample, focusing on T cells in Graves' hyperthyroidism and ophthalmopathy.

The input for sequencing was peripheral blood mononuclear cells (PBMCs), taken at new diagnosis, from a patient treated with antithyroid drugs. These receptors originate from a woman aged 30 to 39 with Graves disease.

This clonotype has at least ten counts. This chain connects TRBV11-2 to TRBJ2-3; no firm D call. Looked up from germline, CDR1 is SGHAT and CDR2 is FQNNGV. This CDR3 region has 12 residues. The V and J ends lost 7 bases and 4 bases respectively, with 9 bases between them. In DNA form, the CDR3 reads TGTGCCAGCACACAAGGGTCAGATACGCAGTATTTT. Translated, it gives CASTQGSDTQYF. Supplemented by reference TRBV11-2 and TRBJ2-3, the full variable domain reads EAGVAQSPRYKIIEKRQSVAFWCNPISGHATLYWYQQILGQGPKLLIQFQNNGVVDDSQLPKDRFSAERLKGVDSTLKIQPAKLEDSAVYLCASTQGSDTQYFGPGTRLTVL.

This clonotype was counted ten times or more. The CDR3 nucleotides are TGTGCCAGCAGTTTATTGGGGAGCTCCTATAATTCACCCCTCCACTTT. This translates into CASSLLGSSYNSPLHF. The gene calls are TRBV27 and TRBJ1-6; D not resolved. This CDR3 contains 16 residues. V lost 1 base and J 0 bases, leaving 7 bases between the germline ends. The germline V gene has CDR1 MNHEY and CDR2 SMNVEV (reference sequence).

The chain recombines TRBV7-8 with TRBJ2-5; D is possibly TRBD2 (5 bases). Germline V gives CDR1 SGHVS, CDR2 FQNEAQ. Trimming pared 4 bases from V and 5 bases from J, leaving 14 bases between. This CDR3 contains 14 residues. The CDR3 sequence is CASSWMEWEETQYF. The CDR3 coding sequence is TGTGCCAGCAGCTGGATGGAATGGGAGGAGACCCAGTACTTC. Full variable domain (remainder filled in from reference TRBV7-8 and TRBJ2-5): GAGVSQSPRYKVAKRGQDVALRCDPISGHVSLFWYQQALGQGPEFLTYFQNEAQLDKSGLPSDRFFAERPEGSVSTLKIQRTQQEDSAVYLCASSWMEWEETQYFGPGTRLLVL.

This clonotype was observed at least ten times. This rearrangement joins TRBV7-2 to TRBJ2-7, with TRBD1 identical over 10 bases. Trimming cost V 4 bases and J 3 bases; bases outside gene matches: 9. The CDR3 contains 16 residues. Germline V lookup: CDR1 SGHTA, CDR2 FQGNSA. This CDR3 is CASSSPQGQGIYEQYF. DNA for the CDR3: TGTGCCAGCAGCTCTCCTCAGGGACAGGGGATCTACGAGCAGTACTTC.

This clonotype has just a few counts. The chain is built from TRBV19 and TRBJ1-2; 7 bases map to TRBD1. The CDR3 spans 14 residues. Trimming at V came to 8 bases and at J to 5 bases, leaving 11 bases not matched to a gene. CDR1 and CDR2 (germline): LNHDA, SQIVND (reference sequence). CDR3 DNA: TGTGCCAGTCTCATCGACAGGGCAGGATATGGCTACACCTTC. Translating it yields CASLIDRAGYGYTF.

This clonotype came up a few times. The genes are TRBV6-4 and TRBJ2-5; D may be TRBD1 (6 bases). Trimming stripped 6 bases from V and 5 bases from J, with 13 bases between. This CDR3 contains 13 residues. The V gene's germline CDR1 is MRHNA and CDR2 SNTAGT. The CDR3 is CASSRQAGETQYF. CDR3 nucleotide sequence: TGTGCCAGCAGCCGACAGGCCGGTGAGACCCAGTACTTC.

The gene calls are TRBV20-1 and TRBJ2-6; TRBD1 aligns across 8 bases. The J segment lost 0 bases and the V segment lost 6 bases, leaving 7 bases of the junction unmatched. Germline V lookup: CDR1 DFQATT, CDR2 SNEGSKA (reference sequence). The length of the CDR3 is 16 residues. The chain's CDR3 is CSAVGQGSSGANVLTF. The CDR3 region has the DNA TGCAGTGCCGTAGGACAGGGAAGCTCTGGGGCCAACGTCCTGACTTTC.

The V call is TRBV7-2, the J call TRBJ1-5; tentatively, D is TRBD1 (6 bases). The CDR3 length is 17 residues. Germline CDR1 SGHTA, CDR2 FQGNSA. The V gene lost 2 bases and the J gene lost 0 bases, with 14 bases spanning the gap. CDR3 DNA: TGTGCCAGCAGCTTATTCCCTCAGGGGTATAGCAATCAGCCCCAGCATTTT. Protein sequence: CASSLFPQGYSNQPQHF.

This clonotype was counted between two and nine times. This rearrangement joins TRBV28 to TRBJ2-7; TRBD1 matches 7 bases. The junction had 13 bases not matched to a gene; V was cut back by 4 bases and J by 7 bases. The CDR3 runs to 15 residues. Germline CDR1 MDHEN, CDR2 SYDVKM. The CDR3 DNA is TGTGCCAGCAGTTCCCCGGGACAGAGGGATAGGGAGCAGTACTTC. This sequence encodes CASSSPGQRDREQYF. The full variable domain, in which reference TRBV28 and TRBJ2-7 provide the parts outside the CDR3, is DVKVTQSSRYLVKRTGEKVFLECVQDMDHENMFWYRQDPGLGLRLIYFSYDVKMKEKGDIPEGYSVSREKKERFSLILESASTNQTSMYLCASSSPGQRDREQYFGPGTRLTVT.

The V gene is TRBV20-1, the J gene TRBJ2-3, with D possibly TRBD1 on 6 matching bases. V was pared by 5 bases and J by 7 bases, with 22 bases between. The CDR3 runs to 15 residues. Germline lookup yields CDR1 DFQATT and CDR2 SNEGSKA (reference sequence). This CDR3 is CSASRNQGIGNTQYF. The CDR3 DNA reads TGCAGTGCTTCCCGAAACCAGGGGATTGGGAATACGCAGTATTTT.

The V gene is TRBV29-1, the J gene TRBJ1-4; D is ambiguous. V lost 5 bases and J 7 bases, leaving 17 bases between the germline ends. The CDR3 is 14 amino acids. Germline CDR1 SQVTM, CDR2 ANQGSEA. The CDR3 sequence is CSVKAWVLSEKLFF. The DNA of the CDR3 is TGCAGCGTTAAAGCTTGGGTACTGAGTGAAAAACTGTTTTTT.

This clonotype was detected only a few times. This chain uses TRBV2 with TRBJ1-6, with D possibly matching TRBD1 (5 bases). V was pared by 4 bases and J by 0 bases, with 13 bases between. There are 17 residues in the CDR3. CDR1 and CDR2 (germline): SNHLY, FYNNEI. CDR3 nucleotides: TGTGCCAGCAGTGGGCGGGACCGGAGCTCCTATAATTCACCCCTCCACTTT. This gives the protein CASSGRDRSSYNSPLHF.

The chain uses TRBV11-2 and TRBJ2-7, with D unclear. The CDR3 covers 14 residues. The V gene lost 5 bases and the J gene lost 0 bases, with 11 bases spanning the gap. Germline V lookup: CDR1 SGHAT, CDR2 FQNNGV. CDR3 in amino acids: CASSQELTSYEQYF. The CDR3 DNA is TGTGCCAGCAGCCAAGAACTGACCTCCTACGAGCAGTACTTC. Looking up the rest from reference TRBV11-2 and TRBJ2-7 gives the full variable domain: EAGVAQSPRYKIIEKRQSVAFWCNPISGHATLYWYQQILGQGPKLLIQFQNNGVVDDSQLPKDRFSAERLKGVDSTLKIQPAKLEDSAVYLCASSQELTSYEQYFGPGTRLTVT.

This clonotype was seen a handful of times. This chain connects TRBV10-3 to TRBJ1-1, with D hard to call. The V end lost 2 bases, the J end lost 1 base, and 5 bases lay between the germline ends. Germline V gene lookup returns CDR1 ENHRY and CDR2 SYGVKD. The length of the CDR3 is 13 residues. Written as DNA, the CDR3 is TGTGCCATCAGTGAGGGCCAGAACACTGAAGCTTTCTTT. This gives the protein CAISEGQNTEAFF.

The genes are TRBV10-2 and TRBJ1-2, with D maybe TRBD1 (6 bases). Trimming took 3 bases from V and 5 from J, leaving 16 bases between them. Per germline, CDR1 WSHSY and CDR2 SAAADI. The CDR3 is made up of 15 amino acids. The CDR3 nucleotides read TGCGCCAGCAGTGACCGCAGGGGCCCATATTATGGCTACACCTTC. Amino acid sequence: CASSDRRGPYYGYTF.

This sequence joins TRBV12-3 or TRBV12-4 and TRBJ2-5; tentatively, D is TRBD2 (6 bases). The CDR3 runs 14 residues. V was trimmed by 4 bases and J by 5 bases, leaving 14 bases between them. This chain's CDR3 is CASSSRRDRETQYF. The CDR3 DNA is TGTGCCAGCAGTTCCCGGAGGGATCGGGAGACCCAGTACTTC.

This clonotype was detected ten times or more. The chain is built from TRBV12-3 or TRBV12-4 and TRBJ2-1, with unresolved D. The tail of the sequence fits TRBJ2-5 better, so the J call may be wrong. The CDR3 covers 16 residues. CDR3 bases: TGTGCCAGCAGTGAGATTCTTACAGCCACCCAAGAGACCCAGTACTTC. This encodes CASSEILTATQETQYF.

V is TRBV29-1 and J is TRBJ1-6; weak D call: TRBD1 (5 bases). Germline loops: CDR1 SQVTM, CDR2 ANQGSEA. This CDR3 comprises 15 residues. Between the trimmed V and J ends, which lost 6 bases and 1 base, there was a span of 13 bases. The CDR3 protein is CSVKRDGSYNSPLHF. The CDR3 DNA reads TGCAGCGTCAAGAGGGACGGTTCCTATAATTCACCCCTCCACTTT. Full variable domain (outside the CDR3, taken from reference TRBV29-1 and TRBJ1-6): SAVISQKPSRDICQRGTSLTIQCQVDSQVTMMFWYRQQPGQSLTLIATANQGSEATYESGFVIDKFPISRPNLTFSTLTVSNMSPEDSSIYLCSVKRDGSYNSPLHFGNGTRLTVT.

This clonotype was detected only a few times. A read error may be the cause here, since a much bigger clone is one base away. This chain links TRBV20-1 with TRBJ2-1; TRBD2 matches at 7 bases. This CDR3 has 13 amino acids. Germline values: CDR1 DFQATT, CDR2 SNEGSKA (reference sequence). The CDR3 DNA reads as TGCAGTGCTAGCGGGAGGTTCTACAATGGGCAGTTCTTC. Its translation: CSASGRFYNGQFF.